This is a list of T cell receptor beta chains from one sample in a study of blood T cell repertoires in COVID-19. Only in-frame clones appear in the TCRdb table, and some are missing; sequencing was by immunoSEQ multiplex PCR. This table has some 150,000 clones, approximately 79% appearing once. Sequenced: peripheral blood. These receptors all stem from a man aged 45-60 years with active or convalescent COVID-19. The CDR3 runs from the conserved cysteine through the conserved F or W. The D gene is left open where the match is weak. For some rows the clone size is stated as once, few or many, or as a class when expanded; others skip it.

len: 15
d_gene: TRBD2
abundance: NA
v_gene: TRBV29-1
j_gene: TRBJ2-3
CDR3nt: TGCAGCGTTCGCAAGACTAGCGGAAGCACAGATACGCAGTATTTT
CDR3aa: CSVRKTSGSTDTQYF

len: 15
d_gene: TRBD1
abundance: once
v_gene: TRBV7-2
j_gene: TRBJ1-1
CDR3nt: TGTGCCAGCAGCTCATGGACAGGGCGGAACACTGAAGCTTTCTTT
CDR3aa: CASSSWTGRNTEAFF

len: 13
d_gene: NA
abundance: NA
v_gene: TRBV3-1/TRBV3-2
j_gene: TRBJ2-7
CDR3nt: TGTGCCAGCAGCCAGAGTCCGATCTACGAGCAGTACTTC
CDR3aa: CASSQSPIYEQYF

len: 18
d_gene: NA
abundance: NA
v_gene: TRBV28
j_gene: TRBJ1-1
CDR3nt: TGTGCCAGCAGTTTAGATGGAGGCCGATCTTCTCTGAACACTGAAGCTTTCTTT
CDR3aa: CASSLDGGRSSLNTEAFF

len: 14
d_gene: NA
abundance: NA
v_gene: TRBV7-9
j_gene: TRBJ1-2
CDR3nt: TGTGCCAGCAGCCCCCCGGACACAAACTATGGCTACACCTTC
CDR3aa: CASSPPDTNYGYTF

len: 15
d_gene: TRBD1
abundance: NA
v_gene: TRBV28
j_gene: TRBJ2-2
CDR3nt: TGTGCCAGCAGTTCGGGACAGATCAACACCGGGGAGCTGTTTTTT
CDR3aa: CASSSGQINTGELFF

len: 15
d_gene: NA
abundance: NA
v_gene: TRBV5-4
j_gene: TRBJ1-3
CDR3nt: TGTGCCAGCAGCTCTGACAGGTCCTCTGGAAACACCATATATTTT
CDR3aa: CASSSDRSSGNTIYF

len: 14
d_gene: TRBD1
abundance: NA
v_gene: TRBV19
j_gene: TRBJ1-2
CDR3nt: TGTGCCAGTGTCGGACAGGGCTTAAACTATGGCTACACCTTC
CDR3aa: CASVGQGLNYGYTF

len: 14
d_gene: NA
abundance: NA
v_gene: TRBV29-1
j_gene: TRBJ2-1
CDR3nt: TGCAGCGTTGCCCGCTCCGTCGGAGGACGTGAGCAGTTCTTC
CDR3aa: CSVARSVGGREQFF

len: 20
d_gene: TRBD2
abundance: NA
v_gene: TRBV19
j_gene: TRBJ2-1
CDR3nt: TGTGCCAGTAGTATAGTAAGCGGGGGTTTCCGATTTCCATATTACAATGAGCAGTTCTTC
CDR3aa: CASSIVSGGFRFPYYNEQFF

len: 13
d_gene: TRBD1
abundance: NA
v_gene: TRBV6-6
j_gene: TRBJ1-2
CDR3nt: TGTGCCACCAAGGACAGGGGACTCTATGGCTACACCTTC
CDR3aa: CATKDRGLYGYTF

len: 16
d_gene: TRBD2
abundance: NA
v_gene: TRBV7-9
j_gene: TRBJ2-3
CDR3nt: TGTGCCAGCAGCGCGAGCGGGAGCTTTAGCACAGATACGCAGTATTTT
CDR3aa: CASSASGSFSTDTQYF

len: 15
d_gene: NA
abundance: NA
v_gene: TRBV11-2
j_gene: TRBJ2-3
CDR3nt: TGTGCCAGCAGCTTCAGGGGAATGAGCACAGATACGCAGTATTTT
CDR3aa: CASSFRGMSTDTQYF

len: 16
d_gene: NA
abundance: NA
v_gene: TRBV15
j_gene: TRBJ1-3
CDR3nt: TGTGCCACCAGCAGATCAGTACAGGGAGCCGGAAACACCATATATTTT
CDR3aa: CATSRSVQGAGNTIYF

len: 15
d_gene: TRBD1
abundance: NA
v_gene: TRBV6-1
j_gene: TRBJ2-5
CDR3nt: TGTGCCAGCAGTGAAGGGACAGGGACTTTTGGGACCCAGTACTTC
CDR3aa: CASSEGTGTFGTQYF

len: 14
d_gene: TRBD2
abundance: NA
v_gene: TRBV6-5
j_gene: TRBJ2-7
CDR3nt: TGTGCCAGCATAGGGCTAGCGGGAGACTACGAGCAGTACTTC
CDR3aa: CASIGLAGDYEQYF

len: 14
d_gene: NA
abundance: few
v_gene: TRBV7-3
j_gene: TRBJ2-2
CDR3nt: TGTGCCAGCAGCTTCGGAGCCCCTCCCGGGGAGCTGTTTTTT
CDR3aa: CASSFGAPPGELFF

len: 18
d_gene: TRBD2
abundance: once
v_gene: TRBV4-1
j_gene: TRBJ2-1
CDR3nt: TGCGCCAGCAGCCAAGGACTAGCGGGAGGCCTCTCCTACAATGAGCAGTTCTTC
CDR3aa: CASSQGLAGGLSYNEQFF

len: 16
d_gene: TRBD1
abundance: NA
v_gene: TRBV24-1
j_gene: TRBJ2-7
CDR3nt: TGTGCCACCAGTGATTCTCCCGGACAGGCCACCTACGAGCAGTACTTC
CDR3aa: CATSDSPGQATYEQYF

len: 14
d_gene: TRBD1
abundance: once
v_gene: TRBV4-1
j_gene: TRBJ1-1
CDR3nt: TGCGCCAGCAGGTACGGGACAGGGGTGCAAGAAGCTTTCTTT
CDR3aa: CASRYGTGVQEAFF

len: 16
d_gene: TRBD2
abundance: NA
v_gene: TRBV30
j_gene: TRBJ2-3
CDR3nt: TGTGCCTGGAGTTCTGGACTAGCGGGGCGTACAGATACGCAGTATTTT
CDR3aa: CAWSSGLAGRTDTQYF

len: 15
d_gene: TRBD1
abundance: NA
v_gene: TRBV27
j_gene: TRBJ1-3
CDR3nt: TGTGCCAGCAGTACGAGGGGGCACTCTGGAAACACCATATATTTT
CDR3aa: CASSTRGHSGNTIYF

len: 16
d_gene: TRBD2
abundance: NA
v_gene: TRBV7-8
j_gene: TRBJ2-3
CDR3nt: TGTGCCAGCAGCCGAGAGCGGGAGGGCCGGGCAGATACGCAGTATTTT
CDR3aa: CASSREREGRADTQYF

len: 14
d_gene: NA
abundance: NA
v_gene: TRBV7-9
j_gene: TRBJ1-5
CDR3nt: TGTGCCAGCAGCTCCTGGGGGGACAATCAGCCCCAGCATTTT
CDR3aa: CASSSWGDNQPQHF

len: 18
d_gene: NA
abundance: NA
v_gene: TRBV3-1/TRBV3-2
j_gene: TRBJ2-6
CDR3nt: TGTGCCAGCAGCCAGTTTCAGATCGCACGCTCTGGGGCCAACGTCCTGACTTTC
CDR3aa: CASSQFQIARSGANVLTF

len: 14
d_gene: TRBD2
abundance: NA
v_gene: TRBV6-6
j_gene: TRBJ2-2
CDR3nt: TGTGCCAGCAAAACGGGGGGGGACACCGGGGAGCTGTTTTTT
CDR3aa: CASKTGGDTGELFF

len: 13
d_gene: NA
abundance: NA
v_gene: TRBV7-3
j_gene: TRBJ1-1
CDR3nt: TGTGCCAGCAGCTCCAACCGGGGTCTTGAAGCTTTCTTT
CDR3aa: CASSSNRGLEAFF

len: 15
d_gene: TRBD1
abundance: many
v_gene: TRBV30
j_gene: TRBJ1-1
CDR3nt: TGTGCCTGGAGCCTCCGGGACAGGGGGAACACTGAAGCTTTCTTT
CDR3aa: CAWSLRDRGNTEAFF

len: 14
d_gene: TRBD2
abundance: once
v_gene: TRBV5-4
j_gene: TRBJ2-7
CDR3nt: TGTGCCAGCAGCTTGAAGCGGGGTTCCTACGAGCAGTACTTC
CDR3aa: CASSLKRGSYEQYF

len: 15
d_gene: TRBD1
abundance: NA
v_gene: TRBV24-1
j_gene: TRBJ1-2
CDR3nt: TGTGCCACCAGTGATCCCGGACAGGGAAACTATGGCTACACCTTC
CDR3aa: CATSDPGQGNYGYTF

len: 13
d_gene: TRBD1
abundance: NA
v_gene: TRBV7-9
j_gene: TRBJ1-1
CDR3nt: TGTGCCAGCAGGAAGGCAGGGGGGACTGAAGCTTTCTTT
CDR3aa: CASRKAGGTEAFF

len: 15
d_gene: TRBD2
abundance: NA
v_gene: TRBV6-2/TRBV6-3
j_gene: TRBJ2-7
CDR3nt: TGTGCCAGCAGCGAAACGCTAGCGGGAGGCTACGAGCAGTACTTC
CDR3aa: CASSETLAGGYEQYF

len: 12
d_gene: TRBD1
abundance: few
v_gene: TRBV28
j_gene: TRBJ1-4
CDR3nt: TGTGCCAGTAGACAGGGTAATGAAAAACTGTTTTTT
CDR3aa: CASRQGNEKLFF

len: 14
d_gene: TRBD1
abundance: NA
v_gene: TRBV18
j_gene: TRBJ1-2
CDR3nt: TGTGCCAGCTCACTTCGACAGGGGAGCTATGGCTACACCTTC
CDR3aa: CASSLRQGSYGYTF

len: 16
d_gene: TRBD1
abundance: NA
v_gene: TRBV28
j_gene: TRBJ1-1
CDR3nt: TGTGCCAGCACCCCCTCCGGGACAGGGAGTGGCACTGAAGCTTTCTTT
CDR3aa: CASTPSGTGSGTEAFF

len: 14
d_gene: NA
abundance: NA
v_gene: TRBV15
j_gene: TRBJ1-1
CDR3nt: TGTGCCACCAGCAGAGGTCAGGGGAATCCTGAAGCTTTCTTT
CDR3aa: CATSRGQGNPEAFF

len: 14
d_gene: TRBD2
abundance: NA
v_gene: TRBV9
j_gene: TRBJ2-3
CDR3nt: TGTGCCAGCAGTGAGGGAGGGAGCACAGATACGCAGTATTTT
CDR3aa: CASSEGGSTDTQYF

len: 13
d_gene: NA
abundance: NA
v_gene: TRBV6-5
j_gene: TRBJ2-1
CDR3nt: TGTGCCAGCACTGTCCGCATCAGTGCTGATGAGTTCTTC
CDR3aa: CASTVRISADEFF

len: 14
d_gene: NA
abundance: once
v_gene: TRBV5-1
j_gene: TRBJ2-7
CDR3nt: TGCGCCAGCAGCTTGGGGGACACCGCCTACGAGCAGTACTTC
CDR3aa: CASSLGDTAYEQYF

len: 11
d_gene: NA
abundance: NA
v_gene: TRBV28
j_gene: TRBJ1-4
CDR3nt: TGTGCCAGCAGGGGGGGAGAAAAACTGTTTTTT
CDR3aa: CASRGGEKLFF

len: 16
d_gene: TRBD2
abundance: NA
v_gene: TRBV10-1
j_gene: TRBJ2-2
CDR3nt: TGCGCCAGCAGTGACTCAAGCGGGAGAGGCACCGGGGAGCTGTTTTTT
CDR3aa: CASSDSSGRGTGELFF

len: 15
d_gene: TRBD1
abundance: NA
v_gene: TRBV11-2
j_gene: TRBJ2-2
CDR3nt: TGTGCCAGCAGCTTAGTACAGGGGATAGCCGGGGAGCTGTTTTTT
CDR3aa: CASSLVQGIAGELFF

len: 15
d_gene: NA
abundance: NA
v_gene: TRBV7-3
j_gene: TRBJ2-3
CDR3nt: TGTGCCAGCAGCTTAAACCCCATGGAGACAGATACGCAGTATTTT
CDR3aa: CASSLNPMETDTQYF

len: 21
d_gene: NA
abundance: NA
v_gene: TRBV23-1
j_gene: TRBJ1-6
CDR3nt: TGCGCCAGCTTTCGGGCGGGTATTAATATGCGGGGATGCTCCTATAATTCACCCCTCCACTTT
CDR3aa: CASFRAGINMRGCSYNSPLHF

len: 17
d_gene: TRBD2
abundance: few
v_gene: TRBV5-1
j_gene: TRBJ2-7
CDR3nt: TGCGCCAGCAGCTTCCATCCGGGACTAGCGGAATTCTACGAGCAGTACTTC
CDR3aa: CASSFHPGLAEFYEQYF

len: 16
d_gene: TRBD1
abundance: NA
v_gene: TRBV28
j_gene: TRBJ1-3
CDR3nt: TGTGCCAGCAGTTCCTGGACAGGGCTCTCTGGAAACACCATATATTTT
CDR3aa: CASSSWTGLSGNTIYF

len: 15
d_gene: TRBD2
abundance: once
v_gene: TRBV28
j_gene: TRBJ2-7
CDR3nt: TGTGCCAGCAGTTTACTGGCGGGAGTCTCCTACGAGCAGTACTTC
CDR3aa: CASSLLAGVSYEQYF

len: 16
d_gene: TRBD2
abundance: once
v_gene: TRBV11-3
j_gene: TRBJ2-1
CDR3nt: TGTGCCAGCAGCTTATGGACTAGCGGGAAGGGGGATGAGCAGTTCTTC
CDR3aa: CASSLWTSGKGDEQFF

len: 19
d_gene: TRBD1
abundance: NA
v_gene: TRBV11-2
j_gene: TRBJ2-5
CDR3nt: TGTGCCAGCAGCTTGTGGGCAAATACAGGGGGCCTCGTTGTGGAGACCCAGTACTTC
CDR3aa: CASSLWANTGGLVVETQYF

len: 11
d_gene: TRBD2
abundance: NA
v_gene: TRBV20-1
j_gene: TRBJ2-7
CDR3nt: TGCACCTCAGGACTAGACCTCGAGCAGTACTTC
CDR3aa: CTSGLDLEQYF

len: 17
d_gene: NA
abundance: NA
v_gene: TRBV4-2
j_gene: TRBJ2-7
CDR3nt: TGTGCCAGCAGCCAACCCATAGATTACGCTTCCCATTACGAGCAGTACTTC
CDR3aa: CASSQPIDYASHYEQYF

len: 14
d_gene: TRBD1
abundance: NA
v_gene: TRBV7-3
j_gene: TRBJ1-1
CDR3nt: TGTGCCAGCTCCGCGGCAGGGGGCGCGACTGAAGCTTTCTTT
CDR3aa: CASSAAGGATEAFF

len: 18
d_gene: NA
abundance: NA
v_gene: TRBV25-1
j_gene: TRBJ1-3
CDR3nt: TGTGCCAGCCCGCAAGCCCCCCGGGCGGGACTCTCTGGAAACACCATATATTTT
CDR3aa: CASPQAPRAGLSGNTIYF

len: 16
d_gene: NA
abundance: NA
v_gene: TRBV7-2
j_gene: TRBJ1-2
CDR3nt: TGTGCCAGCAGCTCACGGGGAGGACTTGCTAACTATGGCTACACCTTC
CDR3aa: CASSSRGGLANYGYTF

len: 13
d_gene: NA
abundance: NA
v_gene: TRBV30
j_gene: TRBJ2-7
CDR3nt: TGTGCCTGGAGTGTGGGACTGGTTGGAGAGCAGTACTTC
CDR3aa: CAWSVGLVGEQYF